The rows below give T cell receptor beta chains drawn from one sample of a study of T cell responses to AZD1222 COVID-19 vaccine. Measured with immunoSEQ multiplex PCR; TCRdb has only the in-frame clones, and not every one. The sample shows fewer than 110,000 clones, roughly nine tenths of them seen only once. The source was peripheral blood, collected on day 0 of AZD1222 vaccination. The receptor set was obtained from an adult in good health. The conserved cysteine and the conserved F or W are not part of the CDR3 here. Fields, in order: V gene, J gene, CDR3 protein.

TRBV7-8	TRBJ1-4	ASSLTLWGEKLF
TRBV14	TRBJ2-1	ASSQDSLYNEQF
TRBV4-2	TRBJ1-4	ASSHPPGTANEKLF
TRBV6-1	TRBJ1-5	ASSDLAPGGYQPQH
TRBV7-2	TRBJ2-7	ASSTQRSYEQY
TRBV7-9	TRBJ2-7	ASSSTLIYEQY
TRBV7-2	TRBJ2-5	ASSSSGAETQY
TRBV7-8	TRBJ2-1	ASSYGQGHNEQF
TRBV30	TRBJ1-2	AWSRQGAEIYGYT
TRBV11-3	TRBJ2-2	ASSHDRGRPGELF
TRBV5-3	TRBJ1-2	ARSLALRGAGGSGYT
TRBV23-1	TRBJ2-7	ASSQNGREQY
TRBV6-2/TRBV6-3	TRBJ2-7	ASSYPPGLAGAAYEQY
TRBV18	TRBJ1-1	ASSPTQGIATEAF
TRBV9	TRBJ1-2	ASSVLPDGPYGYT
TRBV7-9	TRBJ2-5	ASSPEGRGETQY
TRBV30	TRBJ1-6	AWIIRGFSYNSPLH
TRBV4-3	TRBJ2-7	ASSQEANPGATYEQY
TRBV19	TRBJ1-1	ASSIGVDTEAF
TRBV6-5	TRBJ1-1	ASSQPRQSTEAF